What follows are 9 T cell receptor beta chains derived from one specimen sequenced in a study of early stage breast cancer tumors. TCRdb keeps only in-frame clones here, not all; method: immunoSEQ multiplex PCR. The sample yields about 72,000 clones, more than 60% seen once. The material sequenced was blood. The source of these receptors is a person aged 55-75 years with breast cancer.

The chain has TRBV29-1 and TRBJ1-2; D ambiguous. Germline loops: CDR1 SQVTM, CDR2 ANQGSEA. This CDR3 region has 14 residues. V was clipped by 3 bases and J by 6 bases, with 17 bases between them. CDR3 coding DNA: TGCAGCGTTGAGAGCCCCGTAATTATGAATGGCTACACCTTC. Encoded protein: CSVESPVIMNGYTF.

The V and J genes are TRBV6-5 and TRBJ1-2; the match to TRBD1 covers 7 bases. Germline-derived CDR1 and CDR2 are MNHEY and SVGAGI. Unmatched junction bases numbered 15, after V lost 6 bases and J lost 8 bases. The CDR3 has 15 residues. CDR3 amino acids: CASSPLSGGGVGYTF. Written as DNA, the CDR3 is TGTGCCAGCAGCCCCCTCTCTGGAGGGGGCGTCGGCTACACCTTC.

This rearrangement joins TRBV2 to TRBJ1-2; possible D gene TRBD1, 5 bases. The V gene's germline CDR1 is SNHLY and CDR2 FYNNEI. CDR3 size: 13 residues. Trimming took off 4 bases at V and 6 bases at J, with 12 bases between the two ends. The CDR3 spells CASSVMTADGYTF. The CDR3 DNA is TGTGCCAGCAGTGTCATGACAGCAGATGGCTACACCTTC.

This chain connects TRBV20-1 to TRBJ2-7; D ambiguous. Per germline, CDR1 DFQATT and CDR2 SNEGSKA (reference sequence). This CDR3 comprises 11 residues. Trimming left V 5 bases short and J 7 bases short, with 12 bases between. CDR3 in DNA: TGCAGTGCTCCGGCCGGAGTGGAGCAGTACTTC. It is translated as CSAPAGVEQYF.

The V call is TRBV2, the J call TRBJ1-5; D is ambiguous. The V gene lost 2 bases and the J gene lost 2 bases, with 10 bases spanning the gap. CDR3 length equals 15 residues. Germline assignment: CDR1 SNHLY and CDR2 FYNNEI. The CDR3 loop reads CASSELGGRNQPQHF. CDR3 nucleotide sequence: TGTGCCAGCAGTGAATTGGGAGGGCGCAATCAGCCCCAGCATTTT.

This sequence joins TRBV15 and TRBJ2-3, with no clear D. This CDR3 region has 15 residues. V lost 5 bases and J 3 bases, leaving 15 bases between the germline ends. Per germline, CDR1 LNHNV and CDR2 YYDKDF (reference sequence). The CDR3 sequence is CATSEMVLGTDTQYF. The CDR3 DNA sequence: TGTGCCACCAGCGAAATGGTCCTAGGGACAGATACGCAGTATTTT.

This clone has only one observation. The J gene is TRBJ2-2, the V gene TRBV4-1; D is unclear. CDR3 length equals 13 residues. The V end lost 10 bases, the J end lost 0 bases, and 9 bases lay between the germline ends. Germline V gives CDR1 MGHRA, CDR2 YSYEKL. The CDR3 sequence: CATSDANTGELFF. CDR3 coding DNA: TGCGCCACTTCGGACGCGAACACCGGGGAGCTGTTTTTT.

The CDR3 sequence is CASSPREGGIDTQYF. CDR3 sequence (DNA): TGTGCCAGCTCACCCCGGGAAGGGGGCATAGATACGCAGTATTTT. The J gene is TRBJ2-3, the V gene TRBV18, with 7 bases identical to TRBD1. Trimming removed 3 bases from V and 5 bases from J; junction bases left unmatched: 8. The CDR3 has 15 amino acids. Germline-derived CDR1 and CDR2 are KGHSH and LQKENI. Combining the CDR3 with reference TRBV18 and TRBJ2-3 gives the whole variable domain NAGVMQNPRHLVRRRGQEARLRCSPMKGHSHVYWYRQLPEEGLKFMVYLQKENIIDESGMPKERFSAEFPKEGPSILRIQQVVRGDSAAYFCASSPREGGIDTQYFGPGTRLTVL.

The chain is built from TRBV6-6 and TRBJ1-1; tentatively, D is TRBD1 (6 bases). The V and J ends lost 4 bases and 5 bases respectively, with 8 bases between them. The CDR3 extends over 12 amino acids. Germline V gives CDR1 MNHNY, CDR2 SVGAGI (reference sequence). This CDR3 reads CASSSRGTEAFF. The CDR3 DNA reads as TGTGCCAGCAGTTCCAGGGGAACTGAAGCTTTCTTT.